Below, 18 T cell receptor beta chains from the same sample are listed, as sequenced in a study of T-cell memory formation after mild COVID-19. TCRdb ran MiXCR on the 5' RACE reads and lists one entry per CDR3 protein. The table lists about 100,000 distinct CDR3 sequences, around 10% of them singletons. The sample taken for sequencing was PBMCs or a T cell subset sorted from them (not recorded which). Receptors originate from a man between 18 and 35 years old who had mild COVID-19 (a few samples of this study predate the infection). Cell type and time point are not known.

This clonotype was observed a few times. The CDR3: CASSTIPDREWSYEQYF. CDR3 bases: TGCGCCAGCAGCACAATACCTGACAGGGAGTGGAGCTACGAGCAGTACTTC. The V call is TRBV5-1, the J call TRBJ2-7, with 7 bases identical to TRBD1. The CDR3 totals 17 residues. V gave up 4 bases and J gave up 3 bases; unmatched junction bases: 16. CDR1 is SGHRS and CDR2 is YFSETQ in the germline V gene.

CDR3 sequence reads: CASSLVGHSALEAFF. DNA for the CDR3: TGTGCCAGCAGCTTGGTGGGCCATTCGGCGCTTGAAGCTTTCTTT. This chain links TRBV5-4 with TRBJ1-1; D is ambiguous. Germline CDR1 SGHNT, CDR2 YYREEE (reference sequence). CDR3 length: 15 amino acids. V lost 0 bases and J lost 7, with 16 bases in between.

This clonotype was observed a handful of times. The gene calls are TRBV7-8 and TRBJ2-7; D not certain. Germline V gene sequence: CDR1 SGHVS, CDR2 FQNEAQ. The CDR3 has 12 amino acids. Trimming removed 5 bases at V and 8 bases at J, with 13 bases between. The CDR3 loop is CASSPEQYKQYF. In DNA form, the CDR3 reads TGTGCCAGCAGCCCCGAGCAATACAAGCAGTACTTC.

This clonotype has just a few counts. This chain uses TRBV6-5 with TRBJ2-3; 11 bases are shared with TRBD2. CDR1 is MNHEY and CDR2 is SVGAGI in the germline V gene. V gave up 5 bases and J gave up 4 bases; unmatched junction bases: 5. The CDR3 sequence is 15 residues long. The CDR3 DNA reads as TGTGCCAGCAGTCTCCCTAGCGGGGGGTCAGATACGCAGTATTTT. Translating gives CASSLPSGGSDTQYF.

By sample fraction, this clonotype is medium-sized. This chain links TRBV7-9 with TRBJ2-4, with D possibly TRBD2 on 6 matching bases. V was clipped by 5 bases and J by 0 bases, with 23 bases between them. CDR1 is SEHNR and CDR2 is FQNEAQ in the germline V gene (reference sequence). CDR3 length equals 19 residues. The CDR3 DNA reads TGTGCCAGCAGCGGCCGGGGGATCCTCTTATTCGAAGCCAAAAACATTCAGTACTTC. Its translation is CASSGRGILLFEAKNIQYF. The variable domain in full, completed from reference TRBV7-9 and TRBJ2-4, reads DTGVSQNPRHKITKRGQNVTFRCDPISEHNRLYWYRQTLGQGPEFLTYFQNEAQLEKSRLLSDRFSAERPKGSFSTLEIQRTEQGDSAMYLCASSGRGILLFEAKNIQYFGAGTRLSVL.

This clonotype was found a few times. The chain couples TRBV7-9 to TRBJ1-1, with 7 bases aligning to TRBD1. V lost 5 bases and J lost 8; bases outside the gene matches: 2. The CDR3 length is 11 residues. From germline, CDR1 is SEHNR and CDR2 FQNEAQ (reference sequence). The chain's CDR3 is CASSQGQEAFF. Here the CDR3 DNA reads TGTGCCAGCAGCCAGGGACAGGAAGCTTTCTTT.

This clonotype was picked up a small number of times. The chain carries TRBV15 and TRBJ2-7, with TRBD1 identical over 8 bases. In germline, CDR1 is LNHNV, CDR2 YYDKDF (reference sequence). The V gene end was trimmed by 5 bases and the J gene end by 0 bases; junction bases not matched to a gene: 3. CDR3 length: 14 amino acids. In nucleotides, the CDR3 is TGTGCCACCAGCGACAGGGGCTCCTCCTACGAGCAGTACTTC. Translated, it gives CATSDRGSSYEQYF.

In its sample, this clonotype was seen many times. The V gene is TRBV27, the J gene TRBJ2-4; D might be TRBD1 (6 bases). Per germline, CDR1 MNHEY and CDR2 SMNVEV (reference sequence). Trimming removed 5 bases at V and 0 bases at J, with 11 bases between. This CDR3 region has 15 residues. This CDR3 is CASSRNRVAKNIQYF. The CDR3 DNA reads TGTGCCAGCAGTCGGAACAGGGTAGCCAAAAACATTCAGTACTTC.

This clonotype was picked up a small number of times. The V call is TRBV7-2, the J call TRBJ1-5; tentatively, D is TRBD1 (5 bases). The CDR3 is made up of 15 amino acids. The V end lost 5 bases, the J end lost 2 bases, and 13 bases lay between the germline ends. Germline V gives CDR1 SGHTA, CDR2 FQGNSA. The CDR3 here is CASSPQGYGNQPQHF. The CDR3 DNA is TGTGCCAGCAGCCCTCAGGGATATGGCAATCAGCCCCAGCATTTT. The entire variable domain, with the rest obtained from reference TRBV7-2 and TRBJ1-5, is as follows: GAGVSQSPSNKVTEKGKDVELRCDPISGHTALYWYRQSLGQGLEFLIYFQGNSAPDKSGLPSDRFSAERTGGSVSTLTIQRTQQEDSAVYLCASSPQGYGNQPQHFGDGTRLSIL.

The V and J genes are TRBV6-2 or TRBV6-3 and TRBJ2-1; either TRBD1 or TRBD2 may fit D (5 bases each). Trimming pared 5 bases from V and 0 bases from J, leaving 14 bases between. The CDR3 length is 16 residues. Germline V gene lookup returns CDR1 MNHEY and CDR2 SVGEGT. CDR3 sequence: CASSDPGTLSYNEQFF. Written as DNA, the CDR3 is TGTGCCAGCAGTGACCCCGGGACGCTCTCCTACAATGAGCAGTTCTTC.

A single count supports this clonotype. The genes are TRBV6-5 and TRBJ2-7; TRBD1 is a possible D gene (6 bases). V was clipped by 2 bases and J by 9 bases, with 35 bases between them. Germline lookup yields CDR1 MNHEY and CDR2 SVGAGI. The CDR3 runs 20 residues. The CDR3 loop is CASSYTGQNKLDGYDSTQYF. In DNA, the CDR3 is TGTGCCAGCAGTTACACCGGACAGAACAAATTGGATGGATACGATTCGACGCAGTACTTC.

A remark on this clonotype: One junction end disagrees with the germline gene, perhaps due to a read error. This sequence joins TRBV7-9 and TRBJ1-2; D is possibly TRBD1 (5 bases). Germline V gene sequence: CDR1 SEHNR, CDR2 FQNEAQ (reference sequence). The CDR3 length is 16 residues. The CDR3 protein is CASSSGTEGAFYGYTF. The CDR3 DNA reads as TGTGCCAGCAGCTCCGGGACCGAAGGGGCTTTCTATGGATACACCTTC.

The chain joins TRBV7-2 to TRBJ2-1; D is unclear. CDR1 SGHTA and CDR2 FQGNSA come from the germline V gene. CDR3 length: 14 amino acids. Deletions cut 4 bases from V and 5 bases from J, with 12 bases between. The CDR3 bases are TGTGCCAGCAGCTACCCAGGACCCCACAATGAGCAGTTCTTC. It yields the protein CASSYPGPHNEQFF.

This clonotype was recorded a few times. The J gene is TRBJ2-1, the V gene TRBV20-1; maybe TRBD2 (5 bases). CDR1 and CDR2 (germline): DFQATT, SNEGSKA (reference sequence). CDR3 length: 12 amino acids. Trimming shortened V by 5 bases and J by 7 bases, and 12 bases separated the two germline ends. In DNA, the CDR3 is TGCAGTGCTGGTCACCGGAGGAATGAGCAGTTCTTC. The encoded protein is CSAGHRRNEQFF.

The J gene is TRBJ2-7, the V gene TRBV18, with no clear D. Germline CDR1 is KGHSH and CDR2 is LQKENI. Trimming took off 5 bases at V and 0 bases at J, with 11 bases between the two ends. There are 14 residues in the CDR3. CDR3 in amino acids: CASSTGANSYEQYF. The CDR3 DNA reads TGTGCCAGCTCAACCGGAGCCAACTCCTACGAGCAGTACTTC.

This clonotype came up a few times. The V and J genes are TRBV29-1 and TRBJ2-7; D call uncertain. Germline V gene lookup returns CDR1 SQVTM and CDR2 ANQGSEA. The CDR3 sequence is 14 residues long. Trimming removed 5 bases at V and 2 bases at J, with 16 bases between. For the CDR3, the DNA is TGCAGCGTTAAGGGAATGGGGAATACCTACGAGCAGTACGTC. Its protein is CSVKGMGNTYEQYV.

J is TRBJ2-6 and V is TRBV19; D call uncertain. The germline V gene has CDR1 LNHDA and CDR2 SQIVND (reference sequence). CDR3 length: 15 residues. Between the trimmed V and J ends, which lost 1 base and 0 bases, there was a span of 4 bases. The CDR3 DNA follows: TGTGCCAGTAGTATAGCCCACTCTGGGGCCAACGTCCTGACTTTC. This codes for CASSIAHSGANVLTF.

This clonotype was found a few times. V is TRBV7-8 and J is TRBJ2-1, with unresolved D. CDR1 is SGHVS and CDR2 is FQNEAQ in the germline V gene. The CDR3 loop spans 14 amino acids. Trimming stripped 5 bases from V and 8 bases from J, with 16 bases between. CDR3 sequence (DNA): TGTGCCAGCAGCCCGTATGTGAGCAACCATGAGCAGTTCTTC. Amino acids: CASSPYVSNHEQFF.